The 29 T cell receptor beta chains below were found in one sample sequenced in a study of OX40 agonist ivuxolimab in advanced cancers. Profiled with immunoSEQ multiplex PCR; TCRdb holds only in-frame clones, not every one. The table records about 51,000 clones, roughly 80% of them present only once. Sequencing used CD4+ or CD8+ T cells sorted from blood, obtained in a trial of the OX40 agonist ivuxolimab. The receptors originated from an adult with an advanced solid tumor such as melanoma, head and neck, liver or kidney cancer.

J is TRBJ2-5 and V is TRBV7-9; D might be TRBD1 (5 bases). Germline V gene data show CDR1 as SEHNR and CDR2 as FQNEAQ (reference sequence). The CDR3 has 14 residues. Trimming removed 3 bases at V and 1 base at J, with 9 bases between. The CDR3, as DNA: TGTGCCAGCAGCTTTTGGGGCAGCCAAGAGACCCAGTACTTC. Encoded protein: CASSFWGSQETQYF.

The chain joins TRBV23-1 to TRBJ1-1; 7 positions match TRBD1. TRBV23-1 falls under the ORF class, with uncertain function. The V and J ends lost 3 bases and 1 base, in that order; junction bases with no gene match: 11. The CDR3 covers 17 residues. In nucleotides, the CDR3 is TGCGCCAGCAGTCATAGGGACAGTTTGCTCCCGAACACTGAAGCTTTCTTT. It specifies CASSHRDSLLPNTEAFF.

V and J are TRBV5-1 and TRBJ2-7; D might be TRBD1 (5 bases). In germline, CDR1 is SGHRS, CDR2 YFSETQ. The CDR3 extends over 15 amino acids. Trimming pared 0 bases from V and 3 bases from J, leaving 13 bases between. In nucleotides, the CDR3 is TGCGCCAGCAGCTTGGCGCAGGCAGGGCTCTACGAGCAGTACTTC. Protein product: CASSLAQAGLYEQYF.

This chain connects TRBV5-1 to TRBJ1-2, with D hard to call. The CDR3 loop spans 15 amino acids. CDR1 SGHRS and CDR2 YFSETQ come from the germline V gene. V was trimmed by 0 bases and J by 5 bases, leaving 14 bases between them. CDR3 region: CASSLEGAPGYGYTF. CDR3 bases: TGCGCCAGCAGCTTGGAGGGCGCTCCGGGGTATGGCTACACCTTC. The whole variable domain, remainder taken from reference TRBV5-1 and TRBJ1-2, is KAGVTQTPRYLIKTRGQQVTLSCSPISGHRSVSWYQQTPGQGLQFLFEYFSETQRNKGNFPGRFSGRQFSNSRSEMNVSTLELGDSALYLCASSLEGAPGYGYTFGSGTRLTVV.

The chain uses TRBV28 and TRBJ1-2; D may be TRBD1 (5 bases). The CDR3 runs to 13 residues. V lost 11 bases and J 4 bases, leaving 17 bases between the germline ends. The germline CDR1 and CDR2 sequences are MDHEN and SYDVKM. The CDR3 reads CAGGGGASYGYTF. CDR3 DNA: TGTGCCGGGGGTGGAGGGGCGTCCTATGGCTACACCTTC.

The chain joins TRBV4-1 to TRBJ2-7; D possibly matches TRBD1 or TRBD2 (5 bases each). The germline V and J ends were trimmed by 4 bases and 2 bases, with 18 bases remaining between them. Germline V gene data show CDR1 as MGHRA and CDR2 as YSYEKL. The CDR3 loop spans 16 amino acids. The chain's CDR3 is CASSPRGDRLTYEQYF. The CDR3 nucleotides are TGCGCCAGCAGCCCCCGGGGCGACAGACTTACCTACGAGCAGTACTTC.

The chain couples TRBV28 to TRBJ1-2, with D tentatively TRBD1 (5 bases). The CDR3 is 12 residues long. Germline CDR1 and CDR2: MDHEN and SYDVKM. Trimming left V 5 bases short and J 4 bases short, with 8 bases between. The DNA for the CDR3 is TGTGCCAGCAGTAGACAGCCCTATGGCTACACCTTC. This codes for CASSRQPYGYTF.

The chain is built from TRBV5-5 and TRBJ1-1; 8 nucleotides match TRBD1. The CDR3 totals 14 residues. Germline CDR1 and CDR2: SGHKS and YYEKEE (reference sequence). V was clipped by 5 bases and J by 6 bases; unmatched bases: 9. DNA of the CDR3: TGTGCCAGCAGGTTGACAGGGGCTATAGCTGAAGCTTTCTTT. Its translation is CASRLTGAIAEAFF.

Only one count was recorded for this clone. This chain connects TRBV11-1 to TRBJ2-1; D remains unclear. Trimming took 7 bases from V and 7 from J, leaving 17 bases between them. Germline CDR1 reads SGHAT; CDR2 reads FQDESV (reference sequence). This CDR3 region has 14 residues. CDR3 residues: CASTPEQNSNEQFF. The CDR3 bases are TGTGCCAGCACCCCCGAGCAGAACTCAAATGAGCAGTTCTTC.

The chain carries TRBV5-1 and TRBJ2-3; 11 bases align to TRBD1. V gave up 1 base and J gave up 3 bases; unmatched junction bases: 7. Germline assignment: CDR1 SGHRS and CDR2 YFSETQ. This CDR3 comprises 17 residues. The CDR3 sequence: CASSLFPGQGATDTQYF. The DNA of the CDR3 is TGCGCCAGCAGCTTGTTTCCAGGACAGGGGGCAACAGATACGCAGTATTTT.

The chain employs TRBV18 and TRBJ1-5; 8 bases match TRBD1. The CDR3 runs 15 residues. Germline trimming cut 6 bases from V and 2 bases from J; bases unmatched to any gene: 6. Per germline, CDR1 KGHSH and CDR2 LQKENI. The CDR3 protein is CASSFGQGGNQPQHF. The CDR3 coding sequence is TGTGCCAGCTCCTTCGGACAGGGAGGCAATCAGCCCCAGCATTTT.

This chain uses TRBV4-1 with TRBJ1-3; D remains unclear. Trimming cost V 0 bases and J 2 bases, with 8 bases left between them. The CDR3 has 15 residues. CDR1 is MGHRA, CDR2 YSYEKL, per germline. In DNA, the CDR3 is TGCGCCAGCAGCCAAGATTTGGCGACTGGAAACACCATATATTTT. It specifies CASSQDLATGNTIYF.

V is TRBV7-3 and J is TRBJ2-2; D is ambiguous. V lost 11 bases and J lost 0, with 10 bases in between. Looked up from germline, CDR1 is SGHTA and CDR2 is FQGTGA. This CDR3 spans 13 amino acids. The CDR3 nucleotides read TGTGCCGTTAGGGCAGCGAACACCGGGGAGCTGTTTTTT. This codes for CAVRAANTGELFF.

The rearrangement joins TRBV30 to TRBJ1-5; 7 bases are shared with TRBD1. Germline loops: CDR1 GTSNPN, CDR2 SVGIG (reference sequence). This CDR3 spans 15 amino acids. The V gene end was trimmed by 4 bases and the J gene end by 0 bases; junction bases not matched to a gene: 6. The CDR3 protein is CAWNEGTVSNQPQHF. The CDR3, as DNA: TGTGCCTGGAATGAAGGGACAGTTAGCAATCAGCCCCAGCATTTT.

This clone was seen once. CDR3 sequence: CAIRTTGEGEQYF. The CDR3 bases are TGTGCCATCAGGACGACAGGGGAGGGCGAGCAGTACTTC. V usage is TRBV10-3 and J usage is TRBJ2-7, with D perhaps matching TRBD1 (8 bases). The V gene lost 6 bases and the J gene lost 6 bases, with 15 bases spanning the gap. The CDR3 covers 13 residues. CDR1 and CDR2 from the germline V gene are ENHRY and SYGVKD.

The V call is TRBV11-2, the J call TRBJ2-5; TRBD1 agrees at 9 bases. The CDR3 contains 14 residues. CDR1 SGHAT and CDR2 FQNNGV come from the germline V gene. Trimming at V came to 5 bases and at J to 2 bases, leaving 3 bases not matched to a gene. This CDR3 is CASSRGQGQETQYF. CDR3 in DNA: TGTGCCAGCAGCCGGGGACAGGGACAAGAGACCCAGTACTTC.

Here the CDR3 reads CAISKRDNQETQYF. The CDR3 DNA sequence: TGTGCCATCAGTAAACGGGACAACCAAGAGACCCAGTACTTC. This chain connects TRBV10-3 to TRBJ2-5, with a weak D call TRBD1 (6 bases). The CDR3 is made up of 14 amino acids. The germline gives CDR1 ENHRY, CDR2 SYGVKD. Trimming cost V 5 bases and J 0 bases, with 10 bases left between them.

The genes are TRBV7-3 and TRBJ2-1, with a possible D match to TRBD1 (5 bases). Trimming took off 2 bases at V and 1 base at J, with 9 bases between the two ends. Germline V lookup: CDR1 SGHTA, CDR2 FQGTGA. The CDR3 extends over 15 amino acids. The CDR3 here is CASSLSQGSYNEQFF. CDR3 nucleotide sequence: TGTGCCAGCAGCTTATCTCAGGGATCCTACAATGAGCAGTTCTTC.

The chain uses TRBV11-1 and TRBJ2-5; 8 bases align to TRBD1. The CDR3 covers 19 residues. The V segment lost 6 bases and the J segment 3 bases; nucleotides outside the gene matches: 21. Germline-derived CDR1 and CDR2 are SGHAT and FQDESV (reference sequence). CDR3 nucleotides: TGTGCCAGCAGTCCTCGACTAGGACAGGGCCTGGGGTACGAAGAGACCCAGTACTTC. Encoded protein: CASSPRLGQGLGYEETQYF.

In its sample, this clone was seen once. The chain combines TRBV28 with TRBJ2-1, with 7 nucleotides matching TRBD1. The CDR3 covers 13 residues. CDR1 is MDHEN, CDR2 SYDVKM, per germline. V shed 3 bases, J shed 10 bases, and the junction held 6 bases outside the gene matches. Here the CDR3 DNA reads TGTGCCAGCAGTTTCTTTGACAGGGTCGAGCAGTTCTTC. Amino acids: CASSFFDRVEQFF. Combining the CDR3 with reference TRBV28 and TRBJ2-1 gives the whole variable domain DVKVTQSSRYLVKRTGEKVFLECVQDMDHENMFWYRQDPGLGLRLIYFSYDVKMKEKGDIPEGYSVSREKKERFSLILESASTNQTSMYLCASSFFDRVEQFFGPGTRLTVL.

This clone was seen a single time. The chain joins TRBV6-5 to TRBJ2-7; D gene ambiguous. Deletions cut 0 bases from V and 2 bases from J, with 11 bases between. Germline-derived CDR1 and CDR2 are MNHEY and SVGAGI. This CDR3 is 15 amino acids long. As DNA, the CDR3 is TGTGCCAGCAGTTACTCGACCCTAAAGCCCTACGAGCAGTACTTC. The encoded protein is CASSYSTLKPYEQYF.

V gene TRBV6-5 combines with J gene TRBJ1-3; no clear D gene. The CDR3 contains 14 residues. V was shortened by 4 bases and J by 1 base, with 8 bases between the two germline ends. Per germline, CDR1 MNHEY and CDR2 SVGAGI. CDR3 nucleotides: TGTGCCAGCAGTTCAGGATCTTCTGGAAACACCATATATTTT. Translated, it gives CASSSGSSGNTIYF.

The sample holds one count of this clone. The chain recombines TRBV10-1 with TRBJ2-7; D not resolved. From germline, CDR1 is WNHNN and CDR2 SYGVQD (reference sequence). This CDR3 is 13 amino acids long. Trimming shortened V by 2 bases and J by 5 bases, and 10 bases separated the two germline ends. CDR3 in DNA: TGCGCCAGCAGTGAGAATTCACGGGACGAGCAGTACTTC. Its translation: CASSENSRDEQYF.

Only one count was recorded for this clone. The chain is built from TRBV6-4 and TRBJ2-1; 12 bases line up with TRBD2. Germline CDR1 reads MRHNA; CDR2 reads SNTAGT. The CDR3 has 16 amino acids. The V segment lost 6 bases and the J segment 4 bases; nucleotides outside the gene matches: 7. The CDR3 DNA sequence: TGTGCCAGCAGGAACAGACTAGCGGGAGTATACAATGAGCAGTTCTTC. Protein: CASRNRLAGVYNEQFF.

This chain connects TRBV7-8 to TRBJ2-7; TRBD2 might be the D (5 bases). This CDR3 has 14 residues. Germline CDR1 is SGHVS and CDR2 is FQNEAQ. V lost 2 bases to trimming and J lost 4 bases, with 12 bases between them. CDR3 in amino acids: CASSLQEVRYEQYF. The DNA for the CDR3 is TGTGCCAGCAGCTTACAGGAGGTCCGTTACGAGCAGTACTTC.

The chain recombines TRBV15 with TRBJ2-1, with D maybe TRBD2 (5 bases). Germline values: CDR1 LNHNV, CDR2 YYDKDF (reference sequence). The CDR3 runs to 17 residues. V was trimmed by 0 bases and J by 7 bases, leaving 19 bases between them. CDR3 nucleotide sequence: TGTGCCACCAGCAGAGATTTGGGCAGCCAGGACTTAAATGAGCAGTTCTTC. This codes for CATSRDLGSQDLNEQFF. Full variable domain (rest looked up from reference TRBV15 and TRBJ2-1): DAMVIQNPRYQVTQFGKPVTLSCSQTLNHNVMYWYQQKSSQAPKLLFHYYDKDFNNEADTPDNFQSRRPNTSFCFLDIRSPGLGDTAMYLCATSRDLGSQDLNEQFFGPGTRLTVL.

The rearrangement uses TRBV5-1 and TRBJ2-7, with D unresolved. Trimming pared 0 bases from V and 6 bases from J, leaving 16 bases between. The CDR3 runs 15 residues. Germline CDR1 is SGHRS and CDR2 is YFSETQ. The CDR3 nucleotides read TGCGCCAGCAGCTTGGATCGGAAGGTACTGTCCGAGCAGTACTTC. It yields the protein CASSLDRKVLSEQYF.

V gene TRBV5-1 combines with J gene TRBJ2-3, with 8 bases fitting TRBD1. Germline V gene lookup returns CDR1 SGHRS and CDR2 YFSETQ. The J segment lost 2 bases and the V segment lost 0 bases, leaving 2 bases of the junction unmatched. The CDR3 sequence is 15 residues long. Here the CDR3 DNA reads TGCGCCAGCAGCTTGGGACAGGGGTACACAGATACGCAGTATTTT. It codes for CASSLGQGYTDTQYF.

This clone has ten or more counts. The DNA of the CDR3 is TGTGCCAGTAGTATCAACAGGGTAGGGTACGAGCAGTACTTC. It specifies CASSINRVGYEQYF. The V and J genes are TRBV19 and TRBJ2-7; D possibly corresponds to TRBD1 (6 bases). V was trimmed by 3 bases and J by 4 bases, leaving 13 bases between them. The germline gives CDR1 LNHDA, CDR2 SQIVND (reference sequence). The CDR3 is made up of 14 amino acids. The variable domain in full, completed from reference TRBV19 and TRBJ2-7, reads DGGITQSPKYLFRKEGQNVTLSCEQNLNHDAMYWYRQDPGQGLRLIYYSQIVNDFQKGDIAEGYSVSREKKESFPLTVTSAQKNPTAFYLCASSINRVGYEQYFGPGTRLTVT.